The 32 T cell receptor beta chains below all came from one sample that was sequenced in a study of blood T cell repertoires in COVID-19. The protocol was immunoSEQ multiplex PCR, while the TCRdb copy is restricted to in-frame clones and leaves out a portion. The sample lists some 370,000 clones, nearly 90% occurring once. Sample: peripheral blood. The source of these receptors is a young man with active or convalescent COVID-19.

This clone was recorded only once. The chain combines TRBV9 with TRBJ2-7; TRBD1 matches 10 bases. This CDR3 is 14 amino acids long. Germline-derived CDR1 and CDR2 are SGDLS and YYNGEE. V lost 4 bases and J lost 7; bases outside the gene matches: 8. The CDR3 sequence: CASSTRDRGLEQYF. In DNA, the CDR3 is TGTGCCAGCAGCACCCGAGACAGGGGGCTTGAGCAGTACTTC.

This clone was counted a few times. The chain employs TRBV14 and TRBJ1-1; no definite D call. CDR3 length equals 15 residues. Germline-derived CDR1 and CDR2 are SGHDN and FVKESK. V shed 1 base and J shed 5 bases, with 14 bases lying between them. CDR3 bases: TGTGCCAGCAGCCAAGGAGGCTCCCGAAGGACTGAAGCTTTCTTT. Amino acids: CASSQGGSRRTEAFF.

This chain links TRBV19 with TRBJ2-7; 9 bases map to TRBD1. V lost 1 base and J lost 6; bases outside the gene matches: 10. This CDR3 is 16 amino acids long. In germline, CDR1 is LNHDA, CDR2 SQIVND (reference sequence). DNA for the CDR3: TGTGCCAGTAGTATAGTCACCGGGACAGGGCGCGGCGAGCAGTACTTC. It specifies CASSIVTGTGRGEQYF.

The V and J genes are TRBV2 and TRBJ2-1; 10 bases line up with TRBD1. Germline CDR1 reads SNHLY; CDR2 reads FYNNEI. The CDR3 runs 17 residues. Trimming cost V 2 bases and J 4 bases; bases outside gene matches: 8. The CDR3 DNA follows: TGTGCCAGCAGTGAAAGAACGCGGACAGGGGGATACAATGAGCAGTTCTTC. Residues: CASSERTRTGGYNEQFF.

J is TRBJ2-7 and V is TRBV27, with 9 nucleotides matching TRBD1. Germline loops: CDR1 MNHEY, CDR2 SMNVEV (reference sequence). J gave up 3 bases and V 5 bases, and 8 bases lay outside the gene matches. This CDR3 is 15 amino acids long. DNA for the CDR3: TGTGCCAGCAGTAGAACCGGGACAGGGTTCTACGAGCAGTACTTC. Translated, it gives CASSRTGTGFYEQYF.

The gene calls are TRBV6-1 and TRBJ1-2; D not certain. CDR3 length equals 12 residues. Trimming removed 7 bases at V and 2 bases at J, with 8 bases between. Germline-derived CDR1 and CDR2 are MNHNS and SASEGT. The CDR3 coding sequence is TGTGCCAGCACAGGCCAGAACTATGGCTACACCTTC. It encodes CASTGQNYGYTF.

This chain connects TRBV4-3 to TRBJ1-1; D is perhaps TRBD1 (5 bases). V was cut by 1 base and J by 4 bases, with 10 bases left in between. The CDR3 spans 14 residues. Looked up from germline, CDR1 is LGHNA and CDR2 is YSLEER. CDR3 sequence: CASSQARAGTEAFF. As DNA, the CDR3 is TGCGCCAGCAGCCAAGCCAGGGCCGGCACTGAAGCTTTCTTT.

V gene TRBV10-3 combines with J gene TRBJ2-7, with 12 bases lining up with TRBD2. The J segment lost 3 bases and the V segment lost 9 bases, leaving 3 bases of the junction unmatched. The CDR3 runs to 13 residues. Per the germline V gene, CDR1 is ENHRY and CDR2 is SYGVKD. CDR3 region: CAIKGLAGYEQYF. The DNA of the CDR3 is TGTGCCATAAAGGGACTAGCGGGCTACGAGCAGTACTTC.

This clone was seen just once. The chain combines TRBV5-5 with TRBJ1-1; 8 nucleotides line up with TRBD1. Trimming removed 5 bases from V and 5 bases from J; junction bases left unmatched: 14. The CDR3 consists of 16 residues. CDR1 is SGHKS, CDR2 YYEKEE, per germline (reference sequence). CDR3 coding DNA: TGTGCCAGCAGGCCTAAGACAGGGGAGAGGAGAACTGAAGCTTTCTTT. As protein: CASRPKTGERRTEAFF.

V usage is TRBV12-3 or TRBV12-4 and J usage is TRBJ1-2, with D uncertain. The CDR3 runs 13 residues. Trimming removed 5 bases from V and 4 bases from J, with 11 bases in between. The CDR3 DNA reads as TGTGCCAGCAGTCCTGGACTGGGCTATGGCTACACCTTC. It codes for CASSPGLGYGYTF.

This chain connects TRBV24-1 to TRBJ2-7; tentatively, D is TRBD1 (6 bases). From germline, CDR1 is KGHDR and CDR2 SFDVKD. V was shortened by 4 bases and J by 6 bases, with 18 bases between the two germline ends. The CDR3 loop spans 15 amino acids. CDR3 loop: CATSDPTGQSGEQYF. CDR3 coding DNA: TGTGCCACCAGTGACCCCACGGGACAAAGTGGCGAGCAGTACTTC.

The chain couples TRBV19 to TRBJ1-4; TRBD1 is a possible D gene (5 bases). In germline, CDR1 is LNHDA, CDR2 SQIVND (reference sequence). Trimming took off 7 bases at V and 4 bases at J, with 13 bases between the two ends. The CDR3 consists of 14 residues. CDR3 sequence: CASTPTELNEKLFF. The CDR3 DNA is TGTGCCAGTACCCCGACAGAACTTAATGAAAAACTGTTTTTT.

The J gene is TRBJ1-1, the V gene TRBV3-1 (or the pseudogene TRBV3-2), with D perhaps TRBD1 (6 bases). Between the trimmed V and J ends, which lost 2 bases and 4 bases, there was a span of 20 bases. CDR1 is LGHDT and CDR2 is YNNKEL in the germline V gene (reference sequence). The CDR3 has 17 residues. The CDR3, as DNA: TGTGCCAGCAGCCAATCGGGACACCATTTTTTGGCCACTGAAGCTTTCTTT. Translated, it gives CASSQSGHHFLATEAFF.

There are a few counts of this clone. In the same sample, other DNA sequences code for this CDR3. The V call is TRBV9, the J call TRBJ2-7; no definite D call. This CDR3 is 12 amino acids long. V was pared by 4 bases and J by 3 bases, with 8 bases between. Germline V gene lookup returns CDR1 SGDLS and CDR2 YYNGEE. The CDR3, as DNA: TGTGCCAGCAGCCCCACGGGCTACGAGCAGTACTTC. This codes for CASSPTGYEQYF.

The chain employs TRBV11-2 and TRBJ2-7, with unresolved D. The germline gives CDR1 SGHAT, CDR2 FQNNGV. This CDR3 is built from 13 residues. The germline V and J ends were trimmed by 4 bases and 5 bases, with 12 bases remaining between them. In nucleotides, the CDR3 is TGTGCCAGCAGCTACAGCAGGATGAACGAGCAGTACTTC. Residues: CASSYSRMNEQYF. Supplemented by reference TRBV11-2 and TRBJ2-7, the full variable domain reads EAGVAQSPRYKIIEKRQSVAFWCNPISGHATLYWYQQILGQGPKLLIQFQNNGVVDDSQLPKDRFSAERLKGVDSTLKIQPAKLEDSAVYLCASSYSRMNEQYFGPGTRLTVT.

J is TRBJ2-6 and V is TRBV5-4, with TRBD1 matching over 8 bases. The CDR3 is made up of 15 amino acids. Germline assignment: CDR1 SGHNT and CDR2 YYREEE (reference sequence). The trim removed 3 bases at V and 4 bases at J, leaving 3 bases unmatched. As DNA, the CDR3 is TGTGCCAGCAGCTGGTGGACAGGGGGGGCCAACGTCCTGACTTTC. It yields the protein CASSWWTGGANVLTF.

In DNA form, the CDR3 reads TGTGCCAGCAGCAGCTATAGCGGGAATGAGCAGTTCTTC. Amino acids: CASSSYSGNEQFF. V gene TRBV14 combines with J gene TRBJ2-1; 7 bases agree with TRBD2. The germline V gene encodes CDR1 SGHDN and CDR2 FVKESK. J was trimmed by 7 bases and V by 5 bases; bases with no gene match: 5. The CDR3 consists of 13 residues. Complete variable domain (other parts from reference TRBV14 and TRBJ2-1): EAGVTQFPSHSVIEKGQTVTLRCDPISGHDNLYWYRRVMGKEIKFLLHFVKESKQDESGMPNNRFLAERTGGTYSTLKVQPAELEDSGVYFCASSSYSGNEQFFGPGTRLTVL.

The chain joins TRBV5-5 to TRBJ1-6, with TRBD1 matching 10 bases. The V and J ends lost 1 base and 7 bases, in that order; junction bases with no gene match: 5. The CDR3 is 16 amino acids. CDR1 is SGHKS, CDR2 YYEKEE, per germline (reference sequence). The CDR3 nucleotides read TGTGCCAGCAGCTTGTTGCCGGGACAGGGGAATTCACCCCTCCACTTT. It translates to CASSLLPGQGNSPLHF.

This chain connects TRBV3-1 (or the pseudogene TRBV3-2) to TRBJ2-7; 9 nucleotides agree with TRBD1. The CDR3 runs 14 residues. Germline V gene lookup returns CDR1 LGHDT and CDR2 YNNKEL (reference sequence). J was trimmed by 3 bases and V by 4 bases; bases with no gene match: 4. The CDR3 sequence: CASSPGTGFYEQYF. The CDR3, as DNA: TGTGCCAGCAGCCCGGGGACAGGGTTCTACGAGCAGTACTTC.

This CDR3 reads CASSWDREGQPQHF. DNA for the CDR3: TGTGCCAGCAGCTGGGACAGGGAGGGTCAGCCCCAGCATTTT. The V gene is TRBV7-8, the J gene TRBJ1-5; TRBD1 aligns across 9 bases. The CDR3 extends over 14 amino acids. V trimming: 4 bases; J trimming: 6 bases; junction bases outside the gene matches: 4. Germline CDR1 and CDR2: SGHVS and FQNEAQ.

The CDR3 region has the DNA TGTGCCAGCAGCCGGGACAGTATCCAGGCAGATACGCAGTATTTT. It specifies CASSRDSIQADTQYF. The V and J genes are TRBV3-1 (or the pseudogene TRBV3-2) and TRBJ2-3, with 7 positions matching TRBD1. In germline, CDR1 is LGHDT, CDR2 YNNKEL (reference sequence). The junction had 8 bases not matched to a gene; V was cut back by 4 bases and J by 4 bases. This CDR3 has 15 residues.

The chain employs TRBV7-2 and TRBJ2-4, with 8 bases identical to TRBD1. Unmatched junction bases numbered 7, after V lost 5 bases and J lost 10 bases. This CDR3 region has 13 residues. Germline-derived CDR1 and CDR2 are SGHTA and FQGNSA. The CDR3, as DNA: TGTGCCAGCAGCGAAGGGACAGGAGGAATTCAGTACTTC. Protein sequence: CASSEGTGGIQYF.

The V and J genes are TRBV5-6 and TRBJ2-5; 7 bases line up with TRBD1. The germline CDR1 and CDR2 sequences are SGHDT and YYEEEE. This CDR3 has 15 residues. V was pared by 3 bases and J by 4 bases, with 9 bases of the junction left unmatched. CDR3 sequence: CASSSDPGGRETQYF. The DNA for the CDR3 is TGTGCCAGCAGCTCGGACCCAGGGGGTCGAGAGACCCAGTACTTC.

This clone was seen a single time. This sequence joins TRBV19 and TRBJ1-1; TRBD1 matches at 8 bases. The ends lost 6 bases at V and 2 bases at J; junction bases unmatched: 11. Germline values: CDR1 LNHDA, CDR2 SQIVND (reference sequence). The CDR3 has 16 amino acids. The CDR3 coding sequence is TGTGCCAGTAGCCCTATGGGGGGGACAGGCAACACTGAAGCTTTCTTT. This encodes CASSPMGGTGNTEAFF.

The gene calls are TRBV11-3 and TRBJ2-7, with TRBD2 identical over 14 bases. V shed 5 bases and J 2 bases; nucleotides not matched to a gene: 8. This CDR3 is 17 amino acids long. Looked up from germline, CDR1 is SGHNT and CDR2 is YENEEA. The CDR3 bases are TGTGCCAGCAGCGGAGAGGGACTAGCGGGAGAGACCTACGAGCAGTACTTC. It yields the protein CASSGEGLAGETYEQYF.

This clone appeared once. The CDR3 reads CASSRDFGGEKLFF. The CDR3, as DNA: TGTGCCAGCTCTCGGGACTTTGGGGGTGAAAAACTGTTTTTT. This sequence joins TRBV18 and TRBJ1-4, with D perhaps TRBD1 (5 bases). V was pared by 6 bases and J by 7 bases, with 15 bases between. CDR1 and CDR2 (germline): KGHSH, LQKENI. This CDR3 comprises 14 residues.

This rearrangement joins TRBV29-1 to TRBJ2-7; perhaps TRBD1 as D (5 bases). Trimming removed 7 bases at V and 2 bases at J, with 24 bases between. This CDR3 has 16 residues. CDR1 and CDR2 (germline): SQVTM, ANQGSEA. CDR3 DNA: TGCAGCGACGATCCAACAAGGGGCCTCAAACCCTACGAGCAGTACTTC. Its protein is CSDDPTRGLKPYEQYF.

J is TRBJ2-5 and V is TRBV4-3; TRBD2 agrees at 9 bases. V gave up 2 bases and J gave up 1 base; unmatched junction bases: 11. The CDR3 has 18 amino acids. Germline loops: CDR1 LGHNA, CDR2 YSLEER. CDR3 residues: CASSQSRGGGPFQETQYF. The CDR3 DNA follows: TGCGCCAGCAGCCAATCGCGCGGGGGGGGCCCCTTCCAAGAGACCCAGTACTTC.

CDR3 protein: CASSLRAGGREQYF. The CDR3 bases are TGTGCCAGCAGTTTAAGAGCCGGGGGTCGGGAGCAGTACTTC. The rearrangement joins TRBV27 to TRBJ2-7, with a possible D match to TRBD2 (6 bases). Germline V gene sequence: CDR1 MNHEY, CDR2 SMNVEV (reference sequence). The CDR3 totals 14 residues. V gave up 2 bases and J gave up 7 bases, with 15 bases separating them.

The V gene is TRBV7-9, the J gene TRBJ1-1; 7 bases map to TRBD1. Germline trimming cut 4 bases from V and 1 base from J; bases unmatched to any gene: 3. This CDR3 contains 14 residues. The germline V gene has CDR1 SEHNR and CDR2 FQNEAQ (reference sequence). CDR3 residues: CASSSRTGNTEAFF. DNA for the CDR3: TGTGCCAGCAGCTCGAGGACAGGGAACACTGAAGCTTTCTTT.

This clone was seen many times. A read error may account for a junction end that differs from germline. Other nucleotide sequences from this sample produce the same CDR3. This chain uses TRBV12-5 with TRBJ2-6; TRBD2 might be the D (6 bases). The germline CDR1 and CDR2 sequences are LGHNT and FRNRAP. The CDR3 is 19 amino acids. CDR3 DNA sequence: TGTGCTAGTGGTTTGGTAAGTGCGCGGGGTGACTCTGGGGCCAACGTGCTGACTTTC. Encoded protein: CASGLVSARGDSGANVLTF.

The genes are TRBV6-5 and TRBJ2-3, with 8 bases fitting TRBD2. The V gene end was trimmed by 5 bases and the J gene end by 7 bases; junction bases not matched to a gene: 11. The CDR3 has 15 residues. Germline loops: CDR1 MNHEY, CDR2 SVGAGI. The CDR3 spells CASSNDPAGDHTQYF. The CDR3, as DNA: TGTGCCAGCAGTAACGACCCAGCGGGAGATCATACGCAGTATTTT.